These 17 T cell receptor beta chains came from one sample sequenced in a study of early T cells in non-severe SARS-CoV-2 infection. Each CDR3 protein gets one entry after TCRdb re-called the 5' RACE reads with MiXCR. The sample lists 75,000 to 100,000 distinct CDR3 sequences; approximately 16% were seen once. Sample: whole blood. The receptors derive from an adult who was a healthcare worker with PCR-confirmed SARS-CoV-2 infection or an uninfected control (not recorded which).

Comment on this clonotype: A much larger clone sits a single nucleotide away, making a read error possible. The chain uses TRBV29-1 and TRBJ2-7; perhaps TRBD1 as D (5 bases). The CDR3 is made up of 12 amino acids. Trimming pared 2 bases from V and 6 bases from J, leaving 11 bases between. CDR1 and CDR2 (germline): SQVTM, ANQGSEA. The DNA of the CDR3 is TGCAGCGTTGAAAGCACAGGTACCGAGCAGTACTTC. Its protein product is CSVESTGTEQYF.

This clonotype was picked up a small number of times. The chain employs TRBV7-2 and TRBJ2-1, with 12 bases matching TRBD2. Germline loops: CDR1 SGHTA, CDR2 FQGNSA. The CDR3 has 21 amino acids. J lost 0 bases, V lost 2 bases, and 14 bases had no gene match. The CDR3 DNA reads TGTGCCAGCAGCTTAACGAGAAGGGGGACTAGCGGGTCTAGCTCCTACAATGAGCAGTTCTTC. Encoded protein: CASSLTRRGTSGSSSYNEQFF.

The chain has TRBV9 and TRBJ2-5, with D hard to call. Germline CDR1 and CDR2: SGDLS and YYNGEE. This CDR3 comprises 12 residues. Deletions cut 3 bases from V and 5 bases from J, with 8 bases between. CDR3 residues: CASSAFSETQYF. The DNA for the CDR3 is TGTGCCAGCAGCGCCTTCTCGGAGACCCAGTACTTC.

The V call is TRBV5-1, the J call TRBJ2-7, with D unresolved. Between the trimmed V and J ends, which lost 0 bases and 2 bases, there was a span of 9 bases. CDR1 is SGHRS, CDR2 YFSETQ, per germline. CDR3 length: 14 amino acids. The CDR3 DNA reads TGCGCCAGCAGCTTGGATTACGGAACCTACGAGCAGTACTTC. Translated: CASSLDYGTYEQYF.

The genes are TRBV5-4 and TRBJ2-3, with TRBD2 matching 8 bases. The germline gives CDR1 SGHNT, CDR2 YYREEE (reference sequence). The CDR3 sequence is 17 residues long. Trimming removed 2 bases from V and 1 base from J; junction bases left unmatched: 9. CDR3 region: CASSFGARGGGTDTQYF. DNA of the CDR3: TGTGCCAGCAGCTTCGGGGCTCGGGGGGGAGGCACAGATACGCAGTATTTT. Based on the CDR3 plus reference TRBV5-4 and TRBJ2-3, the full variable domain is ETGVTQSPTHLIKTRGQQVTLRCSSQSGHNTVSWYQQALGQGPQFIFQYYREEENGRGNFPPRFSGLQFPNYSSELNVNALELDDSALYLCASSFGARGGGTDTQYFGPGTRLTVL.

This clonotype appeared many times. The V gene is TRBV4-3, the J gene TRBJ2-1, with D unresolved. From germline, CDR1 is LGHNA and CDR2 YSLEER. The germline V and J ends were trimmed by 1 base and 9 bases, with 13 bases remaining between them. There are 14 residues in the CDR3. The CDR3 DNA is TGCGCCAGCAGCCAAGGGTTAGGGTTGGTTGAGCAGTTCTTC. This codes for CASSQGLGLVEQFF.

This clonotype has more than one count but fewer than ten. The V and J genes are TRBV19 and TRBJ2-3; no clear D. The CDR3 sequence is 14 residues long. CDR1 LNHDA and CDR2 SQIVND come from the germline V gene (reference sequence). V was shortened by 6 bases and J by 2 bases, with 12 bases between the two germline ends. The CDR3 coding sequence is TGTGCCAGTAGCCCGTTACTGATCACAGATACGCAGTATTTT. Its protein is CASSPLLITDTQYF. The whole variable domain, filled in from reference TRBV19 and TRBJ2-3, reads DGGITQSPKYLFRKEGQNVTLSCEQNLNHDAMYWYRQDPGQGLRLIYYSQIVNDFQKGDIAEGYSVSREKKESFPLTVTSAQKNPTAFYLCASSPLLITDTQYFGPGTRLTVL.

V gene TRBV20-1 combines with J gene TRBJ1-5; tentatively, D is TRBD1 (5 bases). CDR3 size: 14 residues. From germline, CDR1 is DFQATT and CDR2 SNEGSKA (reference sequence). Trimming took 7 bases from V and 0 from J, leaving 13 bases between them. The CDR3 DNA is TGCAGTGGGCAGGGACCTAATAGCAATCAGCCCCAGCATTTT. It specifies CSGQGPNSNQPQHF.

The chain combines TRBV6-2 or TRBV6-3 with TRBJ2-1; D gene uncertain. The germline gives CDR1 MNHEY, CDR2 SVGEGT. V gave up 10 bases and J gave up 5 bases, with 6 bases separating them. CDR3 length: 10 residues. The CDR3 reads CATQNNEQFF. The CDR3 bases are TGTGCCACCCAAAACAATGAGCAGTTCTTC.

The chain uses TRBV28 and TRBJ2-5; TRBD1 matches 8 bases. Germline V gene lookup returns CDR1 MDHEN and CDR2 SYDVKM. Unmatched junction bases numbered 4, after V lost 3 bases and J lost 4 bases. The CDR3 totals 14 residues. The CDR3 spells CASSFRDRGETQYF. The CDR3 nucleotides are TGTGCCAGCAGTTTTAGAGACAGGGGAGAGACCCAGTACTTC.

This clonotype was counted many times. The CDR3 reads CSAGQSYNSPLHF. CDR3 bases: TGCAGCGCCGGGCAGAGCTATAATTCACCCCTCCACTTT. The chain links TRBV29-1 to TRBJ1-6; D ambiguous. This CDR3 spans 13 amino acids. Germline V gene lookup returns CDR1 SQVTM and CDR2 ANQGSEA. Trimming took off 7 bases at V and 3 bases at J, with 10 bases between the two ends.

CDR3 in amino acids: CASRDRVTYEQYF. The CDR3 DNA is TGTGCCAGCAGGGACAGGGTCACCTACGAGCAGTACTTC. The rearrangement links TRBV7-4 to TRBJ2-7, with 8 bases aligning to TRBD1. V trimming: 6 bases; J trimming: 2 bases; junction bases outside the gene matches: 3. This CDR3 is built from 13 residues. The germline V gene has CDR1 SGHVT and CDR2 SQSDAQ.

A few counts support this clonotype. This chain uses TRBV6-1 with TRBJ2-1; tentative D call: TRBD2 (7 bases). Germline lookup yields CDR1 MNHNS and CDR2 SASEGT. This CDR3 region has 15 residues. V was trimmed by 4 bases and J by 2 bases, leaving 12 bases between them. The CDR3 loop is CASSGQAGAYNEQFF. The DNA of the CDR3 is TGTGCCAGCAGTGGACAGGCGGGGGCCTACAATGAGCAGTTCTTC.

This clonotype was detected many times. The chain uses TRBV7-9 and TRBJ2-7; 11 positions match TRBD1. Trimming took 0 bases from V and 3 from J; bases not matched to a gene: 13. This CDR3 spans 19 amino acids. CDR1 and CDR2 from the germline V gene are SEHNR and FQNEAQ (reference sequence). In nucleotides, the CDR3 is TGTGCCAGCAGCTTAGCTCGGACAGGGGGCGGCTTTGGATACTACGAGCAGTACTTC. It is translated as CASSLARTGGGFGYYEQYF.

This clonotype has a handful of counts. The CDR3 region is CAINTGTAGNGYTF. CDR3 bases: TGTGCCATCAACACCGGGACAGCAGGCAATGGCTACACCTTC. This rearrangement joins TRBV10-3 to TRBJ1-2, with TRBD1 matching over 7 bases. CDR1 is ENHRY and CDR2 is SYGVKD in the germline V gene. This CDR3 has 14 amino acids. With 7 bases clipped from V and 6 bases from J, the junction kept 11 bases outside the gene matches.

Written as DNA, the CDR3 is TGTGCCAGCAGTCATTGGACAGTACGCTCTGGAAACACCATATATTTT. This encodes CASSHWTVRSGNTIYF. The J gene is TRBJ1-3, the V gene TRBV12-3 or TRBV12-4; a weak D match, TRBD1 (6 bases). This CDR3 spans 16 amino acids. The V and J ends lost 5 bases and 0 bases respectively, with 14 bases between them.

This clonotype showed up just a few times. This rearrangement joins TRBV6-1 to TRBJ1-6, with 7 nucleotides matching TRBD1. The germline V gene has CDR1 MNHNS and CDR2 SASEGT. The CDR3 consists of 15 residues. Trimming removed 1 base from V and 10 bases from J; junction bases left unmatched: 7. In DNA, the CDR3 is TGTGCCAGCAGTGAAGGAGAAGGGGGCGGCTCACCCCTCCACTTT. Its translation is CASSEGEGGGSPLHF.